This record concerns one T cell receptor beta chain sequence. Its target is not known. The table came from immunoSEQ multiplex PCR; TCRdb's copy has only in-frame clones and leaves some out. The table records under 65,000 clones, around 93% of them present only once. The data stem from a study of OX40 agonist ivuxolimab in advanced cancers. Across the study: With a range of 23 to 79, age averaged about 58 years, and 65% to 90% were male. The eligibility criteria allowed prior anti-PD-1, anti-PD-L1 or anti-CTLA-4 therapy, and approximately 42% had some. General observations from the study: What antigens the expanded peripheral T cells recognized was never established.

Trimming removed 5 bases at V and 0 bases at J, with 8 bases between. The germline CDR1 and CDR2 sequences are SGHAT and FQNNGV. This CDR3 region has 13 residues. The gene calls are TRBV11-2 and TRBJ2-7; D not resolved. The specimen was CD4+ or CD8+ T cells sorted from blood, collected in a trial of the OX40 agonist ivuxolimab. The TCR sequence derives from an adult with an advanced solid tumor such as melanoma, head and neck, liver or kidney cancer. The CDR3 region has the DNA TGTGCCAGCAGCCTCCAGAACTCCTACGAGCAGTACTTC. Its protein is CASSLQNSYEQYF.